A selection of T cell receptor beta chains follows, all from one sample in a study of T cell responses to AZD1222 COVID-19 vaccine. The data were produced by immunoSEQ multiplex PCR, yet TCRdb's version contains in-frame clones alone and is incomplete. The sample includes fewer than 150,000 clones, roughly 88% of them seen just once. The source material was peripheral blood, sampled 28 days after the second AZD1222 dose. The receptors were gathered from an adult who received the AZD1222 COVID-19 vaccine. Both conserved end residues are part of each CDR3. D genes are given only for firm matches. Some rows mark clone size as missing; the rest say once, few, many or name a class of expanded clone.

j_gene,v_gene,d_gene,abundance,CDR3nt,CDR3aa
TRBJ2-2,TRBV7-9,TRBD1,.,TGTGCCAGCAGCCCAGGGGGCCGGGGCACCGGGGAGCTGTTTTTT,CASSPGGRGTGELFF
TRBJ1-1,TRBV3-1/TRBV3-2,.,.,TGTGCCAGCAGCCAAGAGGGGTCCACTGAAGCTTTCTTT,CASSQEGSTEAFF
TRBJ2-3,TRBV11-2,TRBD2,.,TGTGCCAGCAGCGCCCTGGGGGTAGCGGGATATGTAGCAGATACGCAGTATTTT,CASSALGVAGYVADTQYF
TRBJ1-2,TRBV5-6,.,.,TGTGCCAGCAGCTTGCGGCGGGGGGGAGGCTACACCTTC,CASSLRRGGGYTF
TRBJ1-3,TRBV29-1,.,once,TGCAGCGTTGAGCCAGGTTCTGGAAACACCATATATTTT,CSVEPGSGNTIYF
TRBJ2-3,TRBV10-3,TRBD2,.,TGTGCCATCAGTGAGAGAACCCTAGCGGGGGGGCGCACAGATACGCAGTATTTT,CAISERTLAGGRTDTQYF
TRBJ1-6,TRBV9,TRBD1,.,TGTGCCAGCAGCGATCGGGACAGCAATTCACCCCTCCACTTT,CASSDRDSNSPLHF
TRBJ1-1,TRBV12-3/TRBV12-4,.,.,TGTGCCAGCAGTTTAGGTCGGGCTCAGGCTTTCTTT,CASSLGRAQAFF
TRBJ1-4,TRBV7-3,.,.,TGTGCCAGCAGCCCAAGCGTACAGGAAAAACTGTTTTTT,CASSPSVQEKLFF
TRBJ1-3,TRBV3-1/TRBV3-2,.,.,TGTGCCAGCAGGAGGGGGACAAGCTCTGGAAACACCATATATTTT,CASRRGTSSGNTIYF
TRBJ2-1,TRBV10-3,.,.,TGTGCCATCTCATTCTCCATGGTGAATAATGAGCAGTTCTTC,CAISFSMVNNEQFF
TRBJ1-5,TRBV4-1,.,.,TGCGCCAGCAGCCAAGATTCCGGGGGCAATCAGCCCCAGCATTTT,CASSQDSGGNQPQHF
TRBJ1-4,TRBV19,.,.,TGTGCCAGTAGTATCCCGGGACACCTTAATGAAAAACTGTTTTTT,CASSIPGHLNEKLFF
TRBJ1-1,TRBV12-3/TRBV12-4,.,.,TGTGCCAGCAGTGGCGGGATTGAAGCTTTCTTT,CASSGGIEAFF
TRBJ1-5,TRBV5-5,TRBD1,.,TGTGCCAGCAGCCAGGGGGGCGCCAATCAGCCCCAGCATTTT,CASSQGGANQPQHF
TRBJ2-3,TRBV2,.,.,TGTGCCACCTTCGATACGCAGTATTTT,CATFDTQYF
TRBJ2-3,TRBV6-2/TRBV6-3,.,.,TGTGCCAGCAGTTACGGGGATACGCAGTATTTT,CASSYGDTQYF
TRBJ2-1,TRBV30,.,.,TGTGCCTGGAGTGTCTCGACGGGTTCCTACAATGAGCAGTTCTTC,CAWSVSTGSYNEQFF
TRBJ1-2,TRBV29-1,.,.,TGCAGCGTTGATACCGGGGACTATGGCTACACCTTC,CSVDTGDYGYTF
TRBJ1-6,TRBV9,.,.,TGTGCCAGCAGCCCCCCCGGAGGTGTTGGGTCACCCCTCCACTTT,CASSPPGGVGSPLHF
TRBJ2-1,TRBV18,.,.,TGTGCCAGCTCACCGTTCGGATCTGGGGGATGGCAGTTCTTC,CASSPFGSGGWQFF